The clone carrying this T cell receptor (beta chain) was counted many times. The antigen is unknown. Unmatched junction bases numbered 12, after V lost 3 bases and J lost 5 bases. The CDR3 loop spans 16 amino acids. Germline V gene lookup returns CDR1 DFQATT and CDR2 SNEGSKA (reference sequence). Unique molecular identifiers were used in preparing the TCRbeta library. TCRdb used MiXCR to reprocess the PCR reads, holding one entry per CDR3 protein. The repertoire holds under 850,000 distinct CDR3 sequences, roughly 14% seen once, with 0.65% to 0.9% in the top ten. The source of the sample is a study of T-cell reconstitution after alpha-beta-depleted transplantation in children. Study-wide points: Newly generated T cells supplied most T-cell counts and diversity one year post-transplant. Reportedly, alpha-beta T cells present about two months post-transplant originated from several hundred expanded clones of graft origin. Surviving recipient cells, namely T cells and thymic progenitors, were the source of high day-60 TCRbeta diversity in some patients.

The origin of this receptor is a girl aged 2 to 9 with congenital amegakaryocytic thrombocytopenia, due to receive a stem cell transplant. V usage is TRBV20-1 and J usage is TRBJ2-1; 8 positions agree with TRBD2. The sample consisted of PBMCs, taken before TCRalphabeta/CD19-depleted stem cell transplant. The CDR3 here is CSASLFGTRWDNEQFF. In nucleotides, the CDR3 is TGCAGTGCTAGCCTATTCGGGACTAGATGGGACAATGAGCAGTTCTTC.